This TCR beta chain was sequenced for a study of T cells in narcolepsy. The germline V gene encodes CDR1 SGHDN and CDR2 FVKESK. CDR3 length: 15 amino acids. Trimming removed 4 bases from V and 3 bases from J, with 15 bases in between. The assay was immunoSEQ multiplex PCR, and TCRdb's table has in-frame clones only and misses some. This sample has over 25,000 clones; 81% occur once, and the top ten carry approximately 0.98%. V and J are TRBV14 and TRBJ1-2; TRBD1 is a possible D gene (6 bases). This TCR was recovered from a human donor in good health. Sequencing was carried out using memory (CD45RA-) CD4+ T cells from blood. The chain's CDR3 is CASSPGAGRYYGYTF. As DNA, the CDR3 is TGTGCCAGCAGCCCGGGGGCAGGGCGGTACTATGGCTACACCTTC.